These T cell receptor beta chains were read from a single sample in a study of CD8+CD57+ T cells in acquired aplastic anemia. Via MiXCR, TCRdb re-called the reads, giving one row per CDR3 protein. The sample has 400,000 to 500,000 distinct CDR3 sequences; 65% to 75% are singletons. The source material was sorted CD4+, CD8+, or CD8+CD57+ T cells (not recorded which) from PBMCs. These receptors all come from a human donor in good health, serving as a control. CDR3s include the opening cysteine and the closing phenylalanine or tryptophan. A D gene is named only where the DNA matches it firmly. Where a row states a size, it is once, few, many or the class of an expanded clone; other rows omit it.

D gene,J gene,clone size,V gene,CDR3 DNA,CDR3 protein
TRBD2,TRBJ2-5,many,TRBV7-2,TGTGCCAGCAGCACCGACTACCTAGCGGGGGGTTCTGAGACCCAGTACTTC,CASSTDYLAGGSETQYF
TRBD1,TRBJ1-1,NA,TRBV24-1,TGTGCCACCAGTGACTCGGGACAGGGGAGGACTGAAGCTTTCTTT,CATSDSGQGRTEAFF
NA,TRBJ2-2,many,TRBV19,TGTGCCAGTAGTATTGGTCCGACGAACACCGGGGAGCTGTTTTTT,CASSIGPTNTGELFF
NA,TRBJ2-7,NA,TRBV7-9,TGTGCCAGCAGCGCTGCACCCACGACCGAGGCCTACGACTTC,CASSAAPTTEAYDF
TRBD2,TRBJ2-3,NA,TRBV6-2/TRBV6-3,TGTGCCAGCAGTGGAGCGGGGGGCGTCACAGATACGCAGTATTTT,CASSGAGGVTDTQYF
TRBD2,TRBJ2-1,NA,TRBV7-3,TGTGCCAGCAGCTTGGGGACTAGCGACACCGGGGAGCTGTTCTTC,CASSLGTSDTGELFF
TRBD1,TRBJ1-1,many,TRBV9,TGTGCCAGCAGCGTAGCAGGGAGACAGGGTACTGAAGCTTTCTTT,CASSVAGRQGTEAFF
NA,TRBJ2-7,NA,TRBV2,TGTGCCAGCTATGGCGCCGGTGCGCAGTACTTC,CASYGAGAQYF
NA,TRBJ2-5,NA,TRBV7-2,TGTGCCAGCAGCTTAGCGCCTCCCCTCTACAATGAGCAGTACTTC,CASSLAPPLYNEQYF
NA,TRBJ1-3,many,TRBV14,TGTGCCAGCAGCCGCCAGGATGGAAACACCATATATTTT,CASSRQDGNTIYF
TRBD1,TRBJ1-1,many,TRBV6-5,TGTGCCAGCAGTTACTCGGGGACAGGGGTAACTGAAGCTTTCTTT,CASSYSGTGVTEAFF
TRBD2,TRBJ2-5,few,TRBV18,TGTGCCAGCTCACCGGGACTAGGAACAGGAGAGACCCAGTACTTC,CASSPGLGTGETQYF
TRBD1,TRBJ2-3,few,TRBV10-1,TGCGCCAGCAGTGCAAGGACAGGGGTCGATACGCAGTATTTT,CASSARTGVDTQYF
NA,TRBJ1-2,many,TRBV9,TGTGCCAGCAGCGTAGTTGAGGGGTCGCCGAACTATGGCTACACCTTC,CASSVVEGSPNYGYTF
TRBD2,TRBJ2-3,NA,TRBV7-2,TGTGCCAGCAGCTCACAACTAGCGGGGGCAGATACGCTGTATTTT,CASSSQLAGADTLYF
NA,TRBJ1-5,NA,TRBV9,TGTGCCAGCAGTGTCCAAGCTTTGAATCATTCCCGGCATTTT,CASSVQALNHSRHF
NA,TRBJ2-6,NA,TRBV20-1,TGCAGTGCTAGAGTTGGGGGCTCTGGGGCCAACGTCCTGACTTTC,CSARVGGSGANVLTF
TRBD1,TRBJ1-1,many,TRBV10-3,TGTGCCATCAGAAGAGACAGGGGAGTAAACACTGAAGCTTTCTTT,CAIRRDRGVNTEAFF
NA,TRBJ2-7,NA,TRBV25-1,TGTGCCAGCAGGAAATGGGAGGGGGGGAGCGGATACGAGCAGTACTTC,CASRKWEGGSGYEQYF
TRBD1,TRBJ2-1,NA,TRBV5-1,TGCGCCAGCAGCATGGGACAGGTTACCAACAATGAGCAGTTCTTC,CASSMGQVTNNEQFF
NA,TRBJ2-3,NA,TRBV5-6,TGTGCCAGCAGCCTATTCAATGCAGATACGCAGTATTTT,CASSLFNADTQYF
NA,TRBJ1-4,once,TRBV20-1,TGCAGTGCGACCCGTACAGGAGCAGAGACAAAACTGTTTTTT,CSATRTGAETKLFF
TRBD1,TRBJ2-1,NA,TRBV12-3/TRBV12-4,TGTGCCAGCAGTTTATGGGGACAGGGCGGCAATGAGCAGTTCTTC,CASSLWGQGGNEQFF
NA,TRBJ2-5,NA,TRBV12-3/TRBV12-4,TGTGCCAGCAGGGGACAAGGAGGTGGAGAGACCCAGTACTTC,CASRGQGGGETQYF
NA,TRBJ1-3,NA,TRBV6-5,TGTGCCAGCATTCGGATGGGCGGTACTGGAAACACCATATATTTT,CASIRMGGTGNTIYF
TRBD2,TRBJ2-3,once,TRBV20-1,TGCAGTGCTAGAGGCGGGACTACAGATAATACGCAGTATTTT,CSARGGTTDNTQYF
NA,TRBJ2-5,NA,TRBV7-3,TGTGCCAGCAGCCTCCCCGAGAACACTGAAAAAGTCATCCAGTACTTC,CASSLPENTEKVIQYF
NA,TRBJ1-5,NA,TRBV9,TGTGCCAGCAGCTTTCGTGCGAGAGTCCAGGACCAGCATTTT,CASSFRARVQDQHF
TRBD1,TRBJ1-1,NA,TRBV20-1,TGCAGTGCTCTCAGGGGGCTGGGGACTGAAGCTTTCTTT,CSALRGLGTEAFF
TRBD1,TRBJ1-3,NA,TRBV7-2,TGTGCCAGCAGCATTACAGGGGGCCGCGACAATGAGCAGATATATTTT,CASSITGGRDNEQIYF
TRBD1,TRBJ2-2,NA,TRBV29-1,TGCAGCGTGGGGACCGGGACAGGGGTCACCGGGGAGCTGTTTTTT,CSVGTGTGVTGELFF
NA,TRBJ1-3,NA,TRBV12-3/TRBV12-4,TGTGCCAGCAGCAAAGATTGGGGGGCAGGCGGAAACTCTGGAAACACCATATATTTT,CASSKDWGAGGNSGNTIYF
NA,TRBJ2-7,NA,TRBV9,TGTGCCAGCAGCGCGACCGGCGGCTCCTACGAGCAGTACTTC,CASSATGGSYEQYF
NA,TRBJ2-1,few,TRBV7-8,TGTGCCAGCAGCTTAGGCACCCCCGGGGATTACAATGAGCAGTTCTTC,CASSLGTPGDYNEQFF
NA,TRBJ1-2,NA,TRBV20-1,TGCAGTGCTAGGGTTCGCGCTGAAGCTTATGGCTACACCTTC,CSARVRAEAYGYTF
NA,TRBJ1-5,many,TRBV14,TGTGCCAGCAGCCAAGATCTAGGACAGCGCGATGGCAATCAGCCCCAGCATTTT,CASSQDLGQRDGNQPQHF
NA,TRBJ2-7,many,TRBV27,TGTGCCAGCAAGACCACCTACGAGCAGTACTTC,CASKTTYEQYF
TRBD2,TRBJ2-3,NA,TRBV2,TGTGCCAGCAGCCGGACTAGTGGCAAAGATACGCAGTATTTT,CASSRTSGKDTQYF
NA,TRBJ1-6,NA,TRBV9,TGTGCCAGCAGCGAATGGTACGGACAACCCCACTTT,CASSEWYGQPHF
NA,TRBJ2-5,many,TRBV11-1,TGTGCCAGCAGCTTTAAAACAGGGTCGGCGGAGACCCAGTACTTC,CASSFKTGSAETQYF
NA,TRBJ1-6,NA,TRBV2,TGTGCCAGCAGTCCCAGGGGCAGTCACTCACCCCTCCACTTT,CASSPRGSHSPLHF
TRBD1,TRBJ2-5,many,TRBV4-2,TGTGCCAGCAGCCAAGGGGACAGGGACTTTGGGACCCAGTACTTC,CASSQGDRDFGTQYF
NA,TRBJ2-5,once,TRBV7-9,TGTGCCAGCAGGGTAGGGGGGAACCAAGAGACCCAGTACTTC,CASRVGGNQETQYF
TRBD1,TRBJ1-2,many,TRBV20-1,TGCAGTGCTAGAGCCGGACAGGGGGCCCAAATTCTTTATGGCTACACCTTC,CSARAGQGAQILYGYTF
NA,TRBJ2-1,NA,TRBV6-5,TGTGCCATCAAGGGCCGGGACAACAATGAGCAGTTCTTC,CAIKGRDNNEQFF
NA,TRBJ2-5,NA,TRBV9,TGTGCCAGCAGCGGCGGCGGTAGGGAGACTCAGTACTTC,CASSGGGRETQYF
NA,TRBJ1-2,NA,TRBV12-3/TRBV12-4,TGTGCCAGCACTACAACAGGGAACTATGGCTACACCTTC,CASTTTGNYGYTF
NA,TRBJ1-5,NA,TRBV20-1,TGCAGTGCTAAAGCAGAATCCAATCAGCCCCAGCATTTT,CSAKAESNQPQHF
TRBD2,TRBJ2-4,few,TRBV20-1,TGCAGTGCCCTGGTGGGGGGGGGAGACATTCAGTACTTC,CSALVGGGDIQYF
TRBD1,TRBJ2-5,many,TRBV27,TGTGCCAGCAACACCGGGACAGGGTCCCAAGAGACCCAGTACTTC,CASNTGTGSQETQYF
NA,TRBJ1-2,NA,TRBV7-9,TGTGCCAGCAGCTGGGATGGGGCGTACACCTTC,CASSWDGAYTF
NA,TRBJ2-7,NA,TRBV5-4,TGTGCCAGCAGCGTAGTCGGAGAAAGCTCCTACGAGCAGTACTTC,CASSVVGESSYEQYF
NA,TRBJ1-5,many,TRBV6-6,TGTGCCAGCAGTTATTCAGAAAATCAGCCCCAGCATTTT,CASSYSENQPQHF